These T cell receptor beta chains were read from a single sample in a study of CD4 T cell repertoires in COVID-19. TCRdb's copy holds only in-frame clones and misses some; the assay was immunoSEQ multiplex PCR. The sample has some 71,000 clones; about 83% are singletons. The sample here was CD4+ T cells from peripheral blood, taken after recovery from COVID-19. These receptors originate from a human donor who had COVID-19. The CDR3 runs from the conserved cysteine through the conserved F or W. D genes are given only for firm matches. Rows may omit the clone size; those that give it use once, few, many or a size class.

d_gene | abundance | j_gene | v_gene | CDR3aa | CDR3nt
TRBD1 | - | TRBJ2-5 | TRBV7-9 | CASSSTGEKTQYF | TGTGCCAGCAGCTCGACAGGGGAAAAGACCCAGTACTTC
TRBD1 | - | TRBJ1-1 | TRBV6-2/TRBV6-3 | CASSPRGQGATEAFF | TGTGCCAGCAGTCCCCGGGGACAGGGGGCCACTGAAGCTTTCTTT
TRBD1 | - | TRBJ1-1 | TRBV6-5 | CASSPRQGMNTEAFF | TGTGCCAGCAGTCCGAGACAGGGCATGAACACTGAAGCTTTCTTT
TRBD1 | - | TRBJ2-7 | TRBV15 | CATRRDRGPYEQYF | TGTGCCACCCGACGGGACAGGGGCCCGTACGAGCAGTACTTC
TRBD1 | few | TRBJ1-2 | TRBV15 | CATSRDGKGQSIDGYTF | TGTGCCACCAGCAGAGATGGGAAGGGACAGTCGATCGATGGCTACACCTTC
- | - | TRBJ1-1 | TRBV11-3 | CASSLLGNTEAFF | TGTGCCAGCAGCTTACTAGGGAACACTGAAGCTTTCTTT
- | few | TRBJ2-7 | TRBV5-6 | CASSFRGGGYEQYF | TGTGCCAGCAGCTTTCGGGGAGGAGGGTACGAGCAGTACTTC
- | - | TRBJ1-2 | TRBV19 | CASSSSGTKHGYTF | TGTGCCAGTAGCTCCTCAGGGACAAAGCATGGCTACACCTTC
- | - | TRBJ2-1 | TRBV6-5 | CASSRLGEQFF | TGTGCCAGCAGCCGCTTGGGAGAGCAGTTCTTC
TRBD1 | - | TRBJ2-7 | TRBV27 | CASSRPGTGGGEQYF | TGTGCCAGCAGTAGGCCCGGGACAGGGGGAGGCGAGCAGTACTTC
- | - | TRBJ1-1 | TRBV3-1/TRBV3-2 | CASSQTRTATEAFF | TGTGCCAGCAGCCAAACCCGGACCGCCACTGAAGCTTTCTTT
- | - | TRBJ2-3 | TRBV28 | CASIGGSTDTQYF | TGTGCCAGCATCGGGGGTTCCACAGATACGCAGTATTTT
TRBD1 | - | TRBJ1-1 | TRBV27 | CASSLSGTGAGYVMNTEAFF | TGTGCCAGCAGTTTATCCGGGACAGGGGCCGGGTACGTGATGAACACTGAAGCTTTCTTT
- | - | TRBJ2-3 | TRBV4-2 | CASSPSYPSTDTQYF | TGTGCCAGCAGCCCTTCCTACCCTAGCACAGATACGCAGTATTTT
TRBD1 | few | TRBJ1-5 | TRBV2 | CASRISGTGGGQPQHF | TGTGCCAGCAGAATCAGCGGGACAGGGGGCGGACAGCCCCAGCATTTT
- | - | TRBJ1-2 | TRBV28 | CASSLPRQGNYGYTF | TGTGCCAGCAGTTTACCCCGACAAGGGAACTATGGCTACACCTTC
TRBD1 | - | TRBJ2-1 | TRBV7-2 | CASSLRQGAVGEQFF | TGTGCCAGCAGCTTAAGACAGGGGGCGGTCGGGGAGCAGTTCTTC
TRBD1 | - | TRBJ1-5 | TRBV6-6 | CASSMGQGSQPQHF | TGTGCCAGCAGTATGGGACAGGGAAGTCAGCCCCAGCATTTT
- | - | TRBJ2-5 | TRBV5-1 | CASSSEPRGDLGETQYF | TGCGCCAGCAGCTCCGAACCTAGGGGCGACCTCGGAGAGACCCAGTACTTC